This T cell receptor beta chain was documented in a study of T-cell memory formation after mild COVID-19. Trimming left V 0 bases short and J 2 bases short, with 8 bases between. Germline values: CDR1 SGHKS, CDR2 YYEKEE (reference sequence). The CDR3 is made up of 14 amino acids. This clonotype was seen only a few times. Its antigen is still unknown. 5'RACE primed from the constant segment yielded TCR alpha and TCR beta cDNA libraries bearing sample barcodes and UMIs. TCRdb fed the 5' RACE reads into MiXCR, producing one record per CDR3 protein. The sample records some 130,000 distinct CDR3 sequences, less than 25% being singletons. Broader study findings: Memory sampled before infection contained some responding clones, suggesting cross-reactive memory joined. Of the contracting clones, CD4+ ones lay mainly in CM and EM, and CD8+ ones in EMRA. CD4/CD8 balance characterized clones contracting day 15 to 85, and CD4+ skew characterized later expanders.

V and J are TRBV5-5 and TRBJ1-1; the D is unclear. This receptor was taken from an adult woman who had mild COVID-19 (a few samples of this study predate the infection). Cell type and time point are not known. Sequencing was performed on PBMCs or a T cell subset sorted from them (not recorded which). CDR3: CASSLGQDNTEAFF. CDR3 nucleotides: TGTGCCAGCAGCTTGGGGCAGGATAACACTGAAGCTTTCTTT.